These 16 T cell receptor beta chains were all obtained from the same sample, sequenced in a study of T cell changes during pregnancy in multiple sclerosis. The assay was immunoSEQ multiplex PCR, and TCRdb's table has in-frame clones only and misses some. Here the sample spans tens of thousands of clones, just under 95% being singletons. The sequencing used peripheral blood, collected in the third trimester of pregnancy. These receptors all stem from a female donor with multiple sclerosis, enrolled in a pregnancy study.

The chain couples TRBV7-9 to TRBJ1-1, with 8 bases identical to TRBD1. J gave up 8 bases and V 2 bases, and 4 bases lay outside the gene matches. CDR3 length equals 13 residues. Germline CDR1 reads SEHNR; CDR2 reads FQNEAQ (reference sequence). CDR3 sequence reads: CASSLTRTGEAFF. DNA of the CDR3: TGTGCCAGCAGCTTAACCCGGACAGGGGAAGCTTTCTTT.

This sequence joins TRBV7-9 and TRBJ1-1; no reliable D call. The CDR3 is 13 amino acids. Germline-derived CDR1 and CDR2 are SEHNR and FQNEAQ (reference sequence). V was pared by 1 base and J by 4 bases, with 7 bases between. The CDR3 DNA follows: TGTGCCAGCAGCTTAGGTCCGGTCACTGAAGCTTTCTTT. It translates to CASSLGPVTEAFF.

The CDR3 nucleotides read TGCGCCAGCCTCTACCTAGGGTTGTTTGTTTTTCGGGGAGAGCAGTACTTC. Encoded protein: CASLYLGLFVFRGEQYF. The chain links TRBV10-1 to TRBJ2-7, with a tentative D call TRBD2 (5 bases). The V gene lost 8 bases and the J gene lost 7 bases, with 30 bases spanning the gap. This CDR3 is built from 17 residues. CDR1 is WNHNN and CDR2 is SYGVQD in the germline V gene (reference sequence).

The V call is TRBV9, the J call TRBJ2-1, with TRBD2 identical over 7 bases. Germline CDR1 reads SGDLS; CDR2 reads YYNGEE. The CDR3 totals 15 residues. V was clipped by 3 bases and J by 0 bases; unmatched bases: 3. The CDR3 DNA follows: TGTGCCAGCAGCGGGGAGGGAGGCTCCTACAATGAGCAGTTCTTC. It translates to CASSGEGGSYNEQFF.

In DNA, the CDR3 is TGCGCCAGCAGCTTTCTCCGCGGGGGCTCCTACAATGAGCAGTTCTTC. Protein: CASSFLRGGSYNEQFF. This chain links TRBV5-1 with TRBJ2-1; TRBD2 aligns across 7 bases. The CDR3 covers 16 residues. The junction had 5 bases not matched to a gene; V was cut back by 2 bases and J by 0 bases. Germline V gene data show CDR1 as SGHRS and CDR2 as YFSETQ.

The chain joins TRBV28 to TRBJ2-1, with D possibly being TRBD1 (5 bases). Germline V lookup: CDR1 MDHEN, CDR2 SYDVKM. This CDR3 contains 13 residues. V lost 3 bases and J lost 7, with 10 bases in between. The CDR3 coding sequence is TGTGCCAGCAGTTTGCCAGGGTGGAATGAGCAGTTCTTC. Protein sequence: CASSLPGWNEQFF.

The chain recombines TRBV14 with TRBJ2-1, with D perhaps TRBD2 (6 bases). The germline V and J ends were trimmed by 3 bases and 0 bases, with 15 bases remaining between them. CDR1 SGHDN and CDR2 FVKESK come from the germline V gene. The CDR3 has 17 amino acids. The CDR3 bases are TGTGCCAGCAGCCACAGACGGGAGCCCTCCTCCTACAATGAGCAGTTCTTC. Protein product: CASSHRREPSSYNEQFF.

J is TRBJ1-1 and V is TRBV5-1; TRBD1 aligns across 9 bases. Germline V gene sequence: CDR1 SGHRS, CDR2 YFSETQ. The V and J ends lost 0 bases and 0 bases, in that order; junction bases with no gene match: 3. The CDR3 is 16 amino acids. The CDR3 nucleotides are TGCGCCAGCAGCTTGGACGGACAGGGGATGAACACTGAAGCTTTCTTT. Protein sequence: CASSLDGQGMNTEAFF.

The chain has TRBV5-1 and TRBJ1-1; TRBD1 aligns across 10 bases. Germline V gene data show CDR1 as SGHRS and CDR2 as YFSETQ. This CDR3 has 17 residues. J lost 0 bases, V lost 5 bases, and 10 bases had no gene match. CDR3 protein: CASSNSETGGMNTEAFF. The CDR3, as DNA: TGCGCCAGCAGTAACTCCGAGACAGGGGGCATGAACACTGAAGCTTTCTTT.

V is TRBV5-5 and J is TRBJ2-5, with 8 bases lining up with TRBD1. The CDR3 runs 15 residues. In germline, CDR1 is SGHKS, CDR2 YYEKEE (reference sequence). Trimming at V came to 4 bases and at J to 5 bases, leaving 10 bases not matched to a gene. The CDR3 nucleotides read TGTGCCAGCAGCGCGAGGCAGGGGGCATGGGAGACCCAGTACTTC. Amino acid sequence: CASSARQGAWETQYF.

The CDR3 is CASSFFGSTYEQYF. The CDR3, as DNA: TGCGCCAGCAGCTTCTTCGGGTCCACCTACGAGCAGTACTTC. The J gene is TRBJ2-7, the V gene TRBV5-1; D remains unclear. The CDR3 is made up of 14 amino acids. Germline CDR1 reads SGHRS; CDR2 reads YFSETQ. The germline V and J ends were trimmed by 2 bases and 2 bases, with 11 bases remaining between them.

The chain links TRBV6-1 to TRBJ2-5; 14 bases fit TRBD2. Germline lookup yields CDR1 MNHNS and CDR2 SASEGT. This CDR3 comprises 15 residues. V dropped 7 bases and J dropped 5; count of bases not matched to a gene: 6. As DNA, the CDR3 is TGTGCCAGCACGGGACTAGCGGGAGCGAGGGAGACCCAGTACTTC. It yields the protein CASTGLAGARETQYF.

The chain carries TRBV9 and TRBJ1-2; a possible D gene is TRBD1 (5 bases). Trimming removed 0 bases from V and 2 bases from J, with 20 bases in between. CDR1 is SGDLS, CDR2 YYNGEE, per germline. This CDR3 region has 18 residues. The CDR3 reads CASSVATELGRENYGYTF. CDR3 DNA sequence: TGTGCCAGCAGCGTAGCTACCGAACTTGGCAGGGAAAACTATGGCTACACCTTC. Full variable domain (rest looked up from reference TRBV9 and TRBJ1-2): DSGVTQTPKHLITATGQRVTLRCSPRSGDLSVYWYQQSLDQGLQFLIQYYNGEERAKGNILERFSAQQFPDLHSELNLSSLELGDSALYFCASSVATELGRENYGYTFGSGTRLTVV.

The count of this clone is one. V gene TRBV18 combines with J gene TRBJ2-2; maybe TRBD1 (6 bases). Trimming stripped 6 bases from V and 5 bases from J, with 16 bases between. Germline V lookup: CDR1 KGHSH, CDR2 LQKENI. CDR3 length: 15 residues. CDR3 coding DNA: TGTGCCAGCTCTCACGGCAGGGGCCGAACCGGGGAGCTGTTTTTT. Translation gives CASSHGRGRTGELFF.

This clone turned up a few times. The chain links TRBV18 to TRBJ1-4; the match to TRBD1 covers 8 bases. Germline CDR1 and CDR2: KGHSH and LQKENI. The J segment lost 4 bases and the V segment lost 3 bases, leaving 4 bases of the junction unmatched. The CDR3 length is 15 residues. In DNA form, the CDR3 reads TGTGCCAGCTCACCTGGGACAGGCTATAATGAAAAACTGTTTTTT. Its protein is CASSPGTGYNEKLFF.

The chain employs TRBV13 and TRBJ1-3; no reliable D call. This CDR3 region has 18 residues. Germline values: CDR1 PRHDT, CDR2 FYEKMQ (reference sequence). Trimming shortened V by 0 bases and J by 2 bases, and 17 bases separated the two germline ends. As DNA, the CDR3 is TGTGCCAGCAGCTTAGGACAGCGGCTGCCTGTCCCTGGAAACACCATATATTTT. Its translation: CASSLGQRLPVPGNTIYF.